The clone carrying this TCR beta chain has at least ten counts. Its antigen remains unidentified. This record belongs to a study of T cells in Graves' hyperthyroidism and ophthalmopathy. RNA transcripts yielded amplified TCR beta CDR3 regions. TCR CDR3 underwent first-round RT-PCR with the HTBI primer set. TCRdb itself ran the multiplex PCR reads through MiXCR, one entry per CDR3 protein. The profile shows under 400,000 distinct CDR3 sequences, over 15% of them singletons. Study-level points and caveats: The model anticipated ophthalmopathy a median about six months pre-onset. Blood also held most thyroid clonotypes expanded beyond 0.001.

This clonotype was sampled from a middle-aged woman with Graves' ophthalmopathy. The sequenced sample consisted of blood.

The CDR3 DNA sequence: TGTGCCAGCAGCCCTAGGGGGACAGGGAGGAAGCAGTACTTC. Protein: CASSPRGTGRKQYF. This chain uses TRBV7-8 with TRBJ2-7; 9 positions agree with TRBD1. The CDR3 has 14 residues. V shed 5 bases and J 8 bases; nucleotides not matched to a gene: 10. Germline V gene data show CDR1 as SGHVS and CDR2 as FQNEAQ. The full variable domain, completed using reference TRBV7-8 and TRBJ2-7, is GAGVSQSPRYKVAKRGQDVALRCDPISGHVSLFWYQQALGQGPEFLTYFQNEAQLDKSGLPSDRFFAERPEGSVSTLKIQRTQQEDSAVYLCASSPRGTGRKQYFGPGTRLTVT.